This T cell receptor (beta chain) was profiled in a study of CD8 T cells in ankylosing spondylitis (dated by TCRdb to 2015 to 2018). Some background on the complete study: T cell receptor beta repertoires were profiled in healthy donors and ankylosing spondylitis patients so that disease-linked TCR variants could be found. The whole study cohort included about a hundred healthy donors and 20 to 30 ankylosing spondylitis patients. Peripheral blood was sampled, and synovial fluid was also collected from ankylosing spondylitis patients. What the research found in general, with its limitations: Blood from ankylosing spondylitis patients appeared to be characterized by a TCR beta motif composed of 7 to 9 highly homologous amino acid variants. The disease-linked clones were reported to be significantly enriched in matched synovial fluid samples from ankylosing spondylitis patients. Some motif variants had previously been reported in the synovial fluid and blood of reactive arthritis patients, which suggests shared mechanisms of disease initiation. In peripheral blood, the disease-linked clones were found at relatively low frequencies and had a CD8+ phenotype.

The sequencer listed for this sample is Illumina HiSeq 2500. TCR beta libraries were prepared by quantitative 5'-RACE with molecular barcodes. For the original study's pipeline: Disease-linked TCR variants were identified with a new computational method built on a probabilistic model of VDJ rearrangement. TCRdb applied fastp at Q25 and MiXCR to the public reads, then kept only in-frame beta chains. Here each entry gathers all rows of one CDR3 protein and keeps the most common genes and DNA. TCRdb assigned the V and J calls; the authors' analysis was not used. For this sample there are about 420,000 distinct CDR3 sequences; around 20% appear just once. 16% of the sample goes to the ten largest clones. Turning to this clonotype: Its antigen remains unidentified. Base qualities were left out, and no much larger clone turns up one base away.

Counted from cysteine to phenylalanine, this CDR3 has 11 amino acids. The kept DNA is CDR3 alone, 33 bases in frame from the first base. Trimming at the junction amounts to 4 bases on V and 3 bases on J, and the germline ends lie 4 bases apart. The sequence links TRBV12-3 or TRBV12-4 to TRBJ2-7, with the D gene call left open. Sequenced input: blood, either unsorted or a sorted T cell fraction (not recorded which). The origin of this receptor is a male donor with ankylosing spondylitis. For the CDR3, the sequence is CASSYHYEQYF. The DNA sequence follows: TGTGCCAGCAGTTATCACTACGAGCAGTACTTC.